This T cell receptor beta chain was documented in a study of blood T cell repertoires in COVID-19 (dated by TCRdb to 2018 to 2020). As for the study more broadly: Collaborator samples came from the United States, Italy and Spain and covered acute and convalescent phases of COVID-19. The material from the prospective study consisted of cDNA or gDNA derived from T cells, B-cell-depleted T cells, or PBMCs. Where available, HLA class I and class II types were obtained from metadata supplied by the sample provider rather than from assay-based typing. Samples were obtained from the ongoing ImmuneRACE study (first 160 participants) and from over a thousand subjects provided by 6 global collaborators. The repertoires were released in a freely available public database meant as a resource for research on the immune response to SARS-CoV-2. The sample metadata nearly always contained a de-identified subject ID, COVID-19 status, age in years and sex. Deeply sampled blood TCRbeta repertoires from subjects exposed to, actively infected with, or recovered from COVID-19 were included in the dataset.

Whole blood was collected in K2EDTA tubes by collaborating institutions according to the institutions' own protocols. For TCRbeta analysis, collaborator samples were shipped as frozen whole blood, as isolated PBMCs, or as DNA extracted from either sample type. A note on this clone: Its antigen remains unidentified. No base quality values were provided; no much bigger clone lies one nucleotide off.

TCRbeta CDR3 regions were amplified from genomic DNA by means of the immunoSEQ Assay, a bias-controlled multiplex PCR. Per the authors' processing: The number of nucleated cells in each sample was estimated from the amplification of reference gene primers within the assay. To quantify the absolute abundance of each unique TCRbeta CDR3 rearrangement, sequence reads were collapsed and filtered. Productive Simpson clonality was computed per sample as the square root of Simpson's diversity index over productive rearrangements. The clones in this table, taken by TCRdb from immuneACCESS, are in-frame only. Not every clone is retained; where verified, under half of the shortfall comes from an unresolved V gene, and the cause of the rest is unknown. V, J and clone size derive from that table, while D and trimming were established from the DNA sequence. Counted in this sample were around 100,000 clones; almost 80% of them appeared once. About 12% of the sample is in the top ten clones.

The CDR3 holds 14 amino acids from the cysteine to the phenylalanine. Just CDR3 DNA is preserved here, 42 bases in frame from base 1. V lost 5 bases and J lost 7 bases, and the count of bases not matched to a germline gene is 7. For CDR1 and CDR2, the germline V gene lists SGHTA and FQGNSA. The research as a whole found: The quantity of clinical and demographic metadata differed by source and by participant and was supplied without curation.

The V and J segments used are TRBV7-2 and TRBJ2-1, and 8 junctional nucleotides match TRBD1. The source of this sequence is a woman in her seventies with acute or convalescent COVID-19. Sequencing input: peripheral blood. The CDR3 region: CASSPGGQGNEQFF. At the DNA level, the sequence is TGTGCCAGCAGCCCAGGTGGACAGGGTAATGAGCAGTTCTTC.